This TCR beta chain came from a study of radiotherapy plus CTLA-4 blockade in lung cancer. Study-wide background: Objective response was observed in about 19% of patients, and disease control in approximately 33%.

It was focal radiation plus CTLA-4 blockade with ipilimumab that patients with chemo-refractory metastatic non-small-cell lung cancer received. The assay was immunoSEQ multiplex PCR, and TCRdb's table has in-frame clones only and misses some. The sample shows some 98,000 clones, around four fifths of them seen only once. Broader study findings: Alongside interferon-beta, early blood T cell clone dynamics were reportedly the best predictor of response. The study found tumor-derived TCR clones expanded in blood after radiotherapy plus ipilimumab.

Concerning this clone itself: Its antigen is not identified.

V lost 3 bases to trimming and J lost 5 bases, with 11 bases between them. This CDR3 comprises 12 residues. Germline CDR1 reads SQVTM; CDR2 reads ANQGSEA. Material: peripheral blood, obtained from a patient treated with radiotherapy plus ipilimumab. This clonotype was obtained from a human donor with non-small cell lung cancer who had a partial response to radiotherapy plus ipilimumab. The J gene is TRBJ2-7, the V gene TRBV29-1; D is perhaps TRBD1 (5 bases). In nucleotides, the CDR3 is TGCAGCGTTGAGACAGTATCCGACGAGCAGTACTTC. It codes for CSVETVSDEQYF.